The 6 T cell receptor beta chains below were found in one sample sequenced in a study of regulatory T cells in long-lasting Graves disease. Documented time point: persistent/refractory GD, antithyroid drugs over 5 years with positive TRAb. Construction of the TCR library relied on RNA isolated from PBMCs. Relying on iRepertoire HTBI primers and Arm-PCR of CDR3 regions, the team built TCR beta libraries. MiXCR, run by TCRdb on the multiplex PCR reads, gives a single entry per CDR3 protein. This sample has 400,000 to 500,000 distinct CDR3 sequences, with about 22% found just once. The sample here was peripheral blood mononuclear cells (PBMCs), taken when the disease was refractory, from a patient treated with antithyroid drugs. The receptors were sampled from a female donor with Graves disease.

This clonotype has ten or more counts. The DNA for the CDR3 is TGCAGTGCTAGACGGCAGAATAACTATGGCTACACCTTC. Amino acid sequence: CSARRQNNYGYTF. J is TRBJ1-2 and V is TRBV20-1; no definite D call. This CDR3 is 13 amino acids long. The V end was cut by 2 bases, the J end by 1 base, with 8 bases between. Germline lookup yields CDR1 DFQATT and CDR2 SNEGSKA (reference sequence).

This clonotype has just one count. This may be a read error: a much more frequent sequence differs by one nucleotide. This is likely a read error, given that the CDR3 carries no conserved phenylalanine or tryptophan at its end. The rearrangement links TRBV6-5 to TRBJ1-2; D may be TRBD1 (6 bases). Between the trimmed V and J ends, which lost 0 bases and 2 bases, there was a span of 10 bases. Germline values: CDR1 MNHEY, CDR2 SVGAGI. CDR3 length: 15 residues. CDR3 protein: CASSYSGTSNYGYTS. The CDR3 DNA is TGTGCCAGCAGTTACTCGGGGACAAGCAACTATGGCTACACCTCC.

The table lists this clonotype with many counts. The CDR3 region is CASSGTGLTYEQYF. The CDR3 coding sequence is TGTGCCAGTAGTGGGACAGGGCTGACCTACGAGCAGTACTTC. The J gene is TRBJ2-7, the V gene TRBV19, with TRBD1 matching over 9 bases. This CDR3 has 14 residues. V dropped 5 bases and J dropped 2; count of bases not matched to a gene: 4. Germline CDR1 reads LNHDA; CDR2 reads SQIVND (reference sequence).

In this sample, this clonotype turned up many times. The rearrangement links TRBV6-2 or TRBV6-3 to TRBJ2-7; 7 nucleotides align to TRBD2. This CDR3 is 15 amino acids long. V lost 8 bases and J lost 5; bases outside the gene matches: 15. CDR1 MNHEY and CDR2 SVGEGT come from the germline V gene. CDR3: CASGPYGGGRDEQYF. The CDR3 nucleotides read TGTGCCAGCGGCCCCTATGGGGGAGGGCGAGACGAGCAGTACTTC.

This clonotype was counted many times. CDR3 loop: CASSLSPPGYNSPLHF. In nucleotides, the CDR3 is TGTGCCAGCAGTTTATCTCCCCCCGGGTATAATTCACCCCTCCACTTT. The chain employs TRBV28 and TRBJ1-6; D unresolved. The CDR3 runs 16 residues. Germline assignment: CDR1 MDHEN and CDR2 SYDVKM. V dropped 1 base and J dropped 4 bases, with 11 bases sitting between them.

The table lists this clonotype with many counts. The gene calls are TRBV19 and TRBJ1-2; tentatively, D is TRBD1 (6 bases). There are 13 residues in the CDR3. CDR1 is LNHDA and CDR2 is SQIVND in the germline V gene (reference sequence). Trimming cost V 6 bases and J 8 bases, with 16 bases left between them. The CDR3 DNA follows: TGTGCCAGTAGACACGTCAGGGGAGAGGGCTACACCTTC. Translating it yields CASRHVRGEGYTF.